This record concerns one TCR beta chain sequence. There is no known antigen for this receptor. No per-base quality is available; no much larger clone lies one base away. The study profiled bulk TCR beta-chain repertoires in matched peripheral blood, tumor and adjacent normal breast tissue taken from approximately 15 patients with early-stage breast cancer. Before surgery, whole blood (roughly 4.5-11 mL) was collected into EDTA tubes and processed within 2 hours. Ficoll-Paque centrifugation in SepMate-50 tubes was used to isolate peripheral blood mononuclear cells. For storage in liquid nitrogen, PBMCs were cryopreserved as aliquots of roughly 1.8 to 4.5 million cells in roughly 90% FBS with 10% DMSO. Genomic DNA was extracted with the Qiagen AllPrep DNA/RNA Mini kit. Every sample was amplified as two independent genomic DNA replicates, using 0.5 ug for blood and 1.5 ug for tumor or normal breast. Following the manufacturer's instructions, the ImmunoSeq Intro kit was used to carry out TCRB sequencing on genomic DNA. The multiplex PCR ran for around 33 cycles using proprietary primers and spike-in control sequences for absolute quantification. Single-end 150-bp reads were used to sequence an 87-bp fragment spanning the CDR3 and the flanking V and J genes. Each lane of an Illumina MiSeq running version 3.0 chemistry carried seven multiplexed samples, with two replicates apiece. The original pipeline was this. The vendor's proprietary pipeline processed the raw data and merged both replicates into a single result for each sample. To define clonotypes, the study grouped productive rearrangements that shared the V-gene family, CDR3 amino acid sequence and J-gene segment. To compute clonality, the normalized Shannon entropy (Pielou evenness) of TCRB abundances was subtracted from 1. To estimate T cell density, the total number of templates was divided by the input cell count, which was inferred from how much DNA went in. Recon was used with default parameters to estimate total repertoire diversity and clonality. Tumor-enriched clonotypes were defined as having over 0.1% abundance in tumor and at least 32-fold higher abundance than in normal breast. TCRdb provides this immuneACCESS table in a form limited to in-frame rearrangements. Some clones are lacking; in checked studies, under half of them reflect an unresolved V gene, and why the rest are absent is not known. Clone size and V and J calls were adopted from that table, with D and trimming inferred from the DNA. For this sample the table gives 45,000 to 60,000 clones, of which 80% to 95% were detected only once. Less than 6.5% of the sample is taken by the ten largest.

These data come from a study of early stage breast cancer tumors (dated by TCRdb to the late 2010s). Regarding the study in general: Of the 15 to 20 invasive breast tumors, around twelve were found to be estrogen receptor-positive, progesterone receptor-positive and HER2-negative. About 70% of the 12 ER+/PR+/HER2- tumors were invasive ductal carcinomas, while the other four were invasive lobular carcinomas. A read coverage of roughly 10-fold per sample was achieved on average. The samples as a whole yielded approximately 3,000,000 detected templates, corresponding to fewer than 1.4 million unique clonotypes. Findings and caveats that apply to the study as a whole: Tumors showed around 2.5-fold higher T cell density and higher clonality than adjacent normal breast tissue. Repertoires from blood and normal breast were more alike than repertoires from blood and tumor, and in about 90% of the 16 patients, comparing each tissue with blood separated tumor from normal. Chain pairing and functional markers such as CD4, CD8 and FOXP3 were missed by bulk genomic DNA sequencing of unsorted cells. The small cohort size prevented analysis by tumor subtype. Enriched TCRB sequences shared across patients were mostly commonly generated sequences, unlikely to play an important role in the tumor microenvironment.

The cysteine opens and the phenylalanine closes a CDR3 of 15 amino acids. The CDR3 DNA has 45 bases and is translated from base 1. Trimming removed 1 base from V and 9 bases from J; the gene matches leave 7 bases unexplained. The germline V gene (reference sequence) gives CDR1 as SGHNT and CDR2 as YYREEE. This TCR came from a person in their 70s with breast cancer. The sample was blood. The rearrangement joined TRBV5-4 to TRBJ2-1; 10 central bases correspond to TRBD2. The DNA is TGTGCCAGCAGCTTGACTAGCGGGACGGATTCTGAGCAGTTCTTC. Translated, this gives CASSLTSGTDSEQFF.